This passage covers 17 T cell receptor beta chains from one sample sequenced in a study of T cell responses to AZD1222 COVID-19 vaccine. This table comes from immunoSEQ multiplex PCR, and its TCRdb copy is limited to in-frame clones, with some not included. The profile shows over 100,000 clones, over 75% of them singletons. Material: peripheral blood, obtained on day 0 of AZD1222 vaccination. These receptors originate from an adult in good health.

J is TRBJ1-1 and V is TRBV4-1, with 8 bases aligning to TRBD1. Trimming removed 4 bases from V and 2 bases from J; junction bases left unmatched: 9. The CDR3 sequence is 16 residues long. Germline CDR1 and CDR2: MGHRA and YSYEKL. The CDR3: CASSPIGTGGNTEAFF. For the CDR3, the DNA is TGCGCCAGCAGCCCTATCGGAACAGGGGGTAACACTGAAGCTTTCTTT.

This chain connects TRBV18 to TRBJ1-5; TRBD1 aligns across 8 bases. With 1 base clipped from V and 11 bases from J, the junction kept 7 bases outside the gene matches. The length of the CDR3 is 14 residues. CDR1 is KGHSH, CDR2 LQKENI, per germline. In DNA form, the CDR3 reads TGTGCCAGCTCACCACTGGACAGGGAGGGAGCCCAGCATTTT. Translation: CASSPLDREGAQHF.

V and J are TRBV9 and TRBJ2-7, with no clear D. The germline V gene has CDR1 SGDLS and CDR2 YYNGEE. This CDR3 spans 11 amino acids. Trimming cost V 5 bases and J 3 bases, with 6 bases left between them. The CDR3, as DNA: TGTGCCAGCAGTGATCTCTACGAGCAGTACTTC. Encoded protein: CASSDLYEQYF.

V gene TRBV7-2 combines with J gene TRBJ1-2; the match to TRBD1 covers 7 bases. The length of the CDR3 is 17 residues. The V gene end was trimmed by 1 base and the J gene end by 4 bases; junction bases not matched to a gene: 12. The germline V gene has CDR1 SGHTA and CDR2 FQGNSA. CDR3 nucleotides: TGTGCCAGCAGCTTAGGACAGGGCTCCTACCAACTCTATGGCTACACCTTC. As protein: CASSLGQGSYQLYGYTF.

The V gene is TRBV5-5, the J gene TRBJ1-5; D call uncertain. The CDR3 contains 15 residues. Germline CDR1 reads SGHKS; CDR2 reads YYEKEE (reference sequence). Trimming removed 0 bases from V and 7 bases from J, with 14 bases in between. The CDR3 nucleotides read TGTGCCAGCAGCTTGGCCTGGGCAGTTGGACAGCCCCAGCATTTT. Protein sequence: CASSLAWAVGQPQHF.

The chain uses TRBV11-3 and TRBJ2-7, with 7 bases fitting TRBD1. Germline lookup yields CDR1 SGHNT and CDR2 YENEEA. The trim removed 6 bases at V and 5 bases at J, leaving 4 bases unmatched. CDR3 size: 12 residues. CDR3: CASSTGENEQYF. The CDR3 DNA reads TGTGCCAGCAGTACAGGGGAGAACGAGCAGTACTTC.

The CDR3, as DNA: TGTGCCAGGAGTCGTAGACAGGCACCCCACGAGCAGTACTTC. Its protein is CARSRRQAPHEQYF. The chain combines TRBV28 with TRBJ2-7; tentatively, D is TRBD1 (6 bases). Deletions cut 9 bases from V and 5 bases from J, with 20 bases between. The germline CDR1 and CDR2 sequences are MDHEN and SYDVKM. This CDR3 is 14 amino acids long.

V and J are TRBV14 and TRBJ2-3, with unresolved D. This CDR3 has 18 amino acids. V gave up 1 base and J gave up 6 bases, with 23 bases separating them. Germline-derived CDR1 and CDR2 are SGHDN and FVKESK. CDR3: CASSQGERPRAFFDTQYF. Written as DNA, the CDR3 is TGTGCCAGCAGCCAAGGCGAGCGACCCAGAGCCTTCTTCGATACGCAGTATTTT.

The chain couples TRBV5-4 to TRBJ1-2; D may be TRBD1 (5 bases). The CDR3 is 11 residues long. Germline loops: CDR1 SGHNT, CDR2 YYREEE (reference sequence). V lost 4 bases and J lost 6, with 7 bases in between. CDR3: CASSVRDGYTF. The CDR3, as DNA: TGTGCCAGCAGCGTCAGGGATGGCTACACCTTC.

The V call is TRBV7-2, the J call TRBJ2-7; D call uncertain. This CDR3 is 12 amino acids long. Germline CDR1 and CDR2: SGHTA and FQGNSA. Trimming stripped 4 bases from V and 7 bases from J, with 11 bases between. The CDR3 nucleotides read TGTGCCAGCAGCTCAAGGACGGCGGAGCAGTACTTC. Its protein is CASSSRTAEQYF.

The CDR3 loop is CASRATQTGTANEKLFF. The CDR3 nucleotides are TGTGCCAGCAGGGCGACTCAAACCGGGACGGCTAATGAAAAACTGTTTTTT. The rearrangement links TRBV2 to TRBJ1-4; TRBD1 is a possible D gene (5 bases). Trimming took 6 bases from V and 3 from J, leaving 20 bases between them. Per germline, CDR1 SNHLY and CDR2 FYNNEI. This CDR3 contains 17 residues.

The chain recombines TRBV7-8 with TRBJ1-1; D call uncertain. The germline CDR1 and CDR2 sequences are SGHVS and FQNEAQ. The CDR3 runs to 14 residues. The V gene lost 3 bases and the J gene lost 4 bases, with 12 bases spanning the gap. In DNA form, the CDR3 reads TGTGCCAGCAGCTTCCAACCCCAGGCCACTGAAGCTTTCTTT. Encoded protein: CASSFQPQATEAFF. Together with reference TRBV7-8 and TRBJ1-1, the CDR3 gives the full variable domain: GAGVSQSPRYKVAKRGQDVALRCDPISGHVSLFWYQQALGQGPEFLTYFQNEAQLDKSGLPSDRFFAERPEGSVSTLKIQRTQQEDSAVYLCASSFQPQATEAFFGQGTRLTVV.

The chain recombines TRBV7-2 with TRBJ1-5, with TRBD1 identical over 9 bases. The CDR3 has 15 residues. CDR1 SGHTA and CDR2 FQGNSA come from the germline V gene. With 3 bases clipped from V and 5 bases from J, the junction kept 5 bases outside the gene matches. The CDR3 DNA is TGTGCCAGCAGCTTGGGGGGGACAGGGTATCAGCCCCAGCATTTT. This gives the protein CASSLGGTGYQPQHF.

The V call is TRBV7-6, the J call TRBJ1-6, with D possibly being TRBD1 (5 bases). Deletions cut 2 bases from V and 7 bases from J, with 12 bases between. The length of the CDR3 is 15 residues. Germline CDR1 is SGHVS and CDR2 is FNYEAQ. DNA of the CDR3: TGTGCCAGCAGCTTATTGGCAGGGTGGAATTCACCCCTCCACTTT. The encoded protein is CASSLLAGWNSPLHF.

V is TRBV6-2 or TRBV6-3 and J is TRBJ2-7; 11 nucleotides agree with TRBD2. There are 14 residues in the CDR3. Germline CDR1 MNHEY, CDR2 SVGEGT. The V and J ends lost 5 bases and 5 bases, in that order; junction bases with no gene match: 5. CDR3 residues: CASSLAGGENEQYF. CDR3 in DNA: TGTGCCAGCAGTCTAGCGGGGGGAGAAAACGAGCAGTACTTC.

This sequence joins TRBV7-6 and TRBJ2-6; D gene ambiguous. V lost 5 bases and J 4 bases, leaving 18 bases between the germline ends. The germline V gene encodes CDR1 SGHVS and CDR2 FNYEAQ. The CDR3 totals 17 residues. CDR3 region: CASSLSFDEGGANVLTF. In DNA form, the CDR3 reads TGTGCCAGCAGCCTGTCGTTTGATGAAGGAGGGGCCAACGTCCTGACTTTC. Full variable domain (remainder filled in from reference TRBV7-6 and TRBJ2-6): GAGVSQSPRYKVTKRGQDVALRCDPISGHVSLYWYRQALGQGPEFLTYFNYEAQQDKSGLPNDRFSAERPEGSISTLTIQRTEQRDSAMYRCASSLSFDEGGANVLTFGAGSRLTVL.

This chain joins TRBV7-2 and TRBJ2-7, with D tentatively TRBD2 (5 bases). Deletions cut 5 bases from V and 3 bases from J, with 11 bases between. This CDR3 is built from 13 residues. Germline V gene sequence: CDR1 SGHTA, CDR2 FQGNSA. The CDR3, as DNA: TGTGCCAGCAGCCGGACTCCGTACTACGAGCAGTACTTC. Translating gives CASSRTPYYEQYF.